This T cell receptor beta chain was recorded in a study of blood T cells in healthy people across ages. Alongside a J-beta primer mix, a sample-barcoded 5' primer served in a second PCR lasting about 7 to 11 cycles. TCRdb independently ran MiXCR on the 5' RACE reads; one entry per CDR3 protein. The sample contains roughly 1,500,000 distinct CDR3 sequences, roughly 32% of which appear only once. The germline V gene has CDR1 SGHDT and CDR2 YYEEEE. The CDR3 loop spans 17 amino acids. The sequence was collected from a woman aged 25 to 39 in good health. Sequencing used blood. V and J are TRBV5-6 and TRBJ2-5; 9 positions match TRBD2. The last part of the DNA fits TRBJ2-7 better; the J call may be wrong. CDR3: CASSLDLGSGSLYEQYF. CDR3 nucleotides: TGTGCCAGCAGCTTGGATCTGGGTAGCGGGAGTTTATACGAGCAGTACTTC.